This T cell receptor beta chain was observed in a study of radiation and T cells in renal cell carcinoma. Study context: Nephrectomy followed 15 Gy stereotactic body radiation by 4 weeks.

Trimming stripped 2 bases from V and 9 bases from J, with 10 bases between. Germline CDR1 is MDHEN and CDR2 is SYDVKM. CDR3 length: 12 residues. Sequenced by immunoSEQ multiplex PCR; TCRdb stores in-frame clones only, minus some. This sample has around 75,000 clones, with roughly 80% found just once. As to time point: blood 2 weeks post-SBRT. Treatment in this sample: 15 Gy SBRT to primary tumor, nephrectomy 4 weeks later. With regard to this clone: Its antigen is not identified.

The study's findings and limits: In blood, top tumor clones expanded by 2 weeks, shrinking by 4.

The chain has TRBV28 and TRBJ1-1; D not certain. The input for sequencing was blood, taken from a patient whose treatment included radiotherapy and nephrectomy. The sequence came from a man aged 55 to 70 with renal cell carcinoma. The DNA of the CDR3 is TGTGCCAGCAGTTTACAAGGGCAGAAAGCTTTCTTT. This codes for CASSLQGQKAFF.